These T cell receptor beta chains were read from a single sample in a study of shared clonotypes between healthy human individuals. Sequenced by immunoSEQ multiplex PCR; TCRdb stores in-frame clones only, minus some. Of about 2.3 million clones in the sample, 85% to 95% were seen once. The sequencing input was naive CD4+ T cells from PBMCs. These receptors all come from a man younger than 35 in good health. Some clones in this sample may be carry-over from other donors' samples. Each CDR3 is given with its conserved first and last residue. A D gene is named only where the DNA matches it firmly. Some rows mark clone size as missing; the rest say once, few, many or name a class of expanded clone.

j_call cdr3_length clone_size v_call d_call cdr3_nt cdr3_aa
TRBJ2-7 14 . TRBV28 . TGTGCCAGCGTATCCCTGGGGCAGGGCCACGAGCAGTACTTC CASVSLGQGHEQYF
TRBJ2-3 16 once TRBV5-6 TRBD2 TGTGCCAGCAGCTTGGCCGGGACTAGCGCCACAGATACGCAGTATTTT CASSLAGTSATDTQYF
TRBJ2-3 18 . TRBV5-1 TRBD2 TGCGCCAGCAGCTTGAGCTCTAGCGGGAGAGGGGGCACAGATACGCAGTATTTT CASSLSSSGRGGTDTQYF
TRBJ2-7 15 . TRBV9 . TGTGCCAGCAGCGTAGGTTCAGGAGGGTTTTACGAGCAGTACTTC CASSVGSGGFYEQYF
TRBJ2-7 13 . TRBV19 . TGTGCCAGTAGTCATCCGGGGCCTTACGAGCAGTACTTC CASSHPGPYEQYF
TRBJ2-2 15 . TRBV18 . TGTGCCAGCCCCGCGGTCAGTTCGAACACCGGGGAGCTGTTTTTT CASPAVSSNTGELFF
TRBJ2-1 16 . TRBV9 TRBD2 TGTGCCAGCAGTGAACAGGCGGGAGGACCCTACAATGAGCAGTTCTTC CASSEQAGGPYNEQFF
TRBJ2-4 13 once TRBV6-1 . TGTGCCAGCAGCCTTGACAGGCTAAACATTCAGTACTTC CASSLDRLNIQYF
TRBJ2-1 14 once TRBV28 TRBD2 TGTGCCAGCATCCTAGCGGGAGGTTATAATGAGCAGTTCTTC CASILAGGYNEQFF
TRBJ1-2 12 . TRBV29-1 TRBD1 TGCAGCGTTTCCGGACAGGCTCTCGGCTACACCTTC CSVSGQALGYTF
TRBJ2-7 16 . TRBV4-1 . TGCGCCAGCAGCCAACCCGGGGGGACACTCTCCTACGAGCAGTACTTC CASSQPGGTLSYEQYF
TRBJ2-1 15 . TRBV6-6 . TGTGCCAGCAGTTACCCCCAGGGATCGGGTAATGAGCAGTTCTTC CASSYPQGSGNEQFF
TRBJ2-7 13 . TRBV28 . TGTGCCAGCAAAAGTTCCGGGGCCTACGAGCAGTACTTC CASKSSGAYEQYF
TRBJ2-5 12 . TRBV5-8 TRBD1 TGTGCCAGCAGCTACAGGGGTGAGACCCAGTACTTC CASSYRGETQYF
TRBJ1-4 15 . TRBV6-5 . TGTGCCAGCAGTTACACGGTTGCAACTAATGAAAAACTGTTTTTT CASSYTVATNEKLFF
TRBJ1-5 17 . TRBV7-7 . TGTGCCAGCAGCTTAGAGGGTCATTTTACACACGATCAGCCCCAGCATTTT CASSLEGHFTHDQPQHF